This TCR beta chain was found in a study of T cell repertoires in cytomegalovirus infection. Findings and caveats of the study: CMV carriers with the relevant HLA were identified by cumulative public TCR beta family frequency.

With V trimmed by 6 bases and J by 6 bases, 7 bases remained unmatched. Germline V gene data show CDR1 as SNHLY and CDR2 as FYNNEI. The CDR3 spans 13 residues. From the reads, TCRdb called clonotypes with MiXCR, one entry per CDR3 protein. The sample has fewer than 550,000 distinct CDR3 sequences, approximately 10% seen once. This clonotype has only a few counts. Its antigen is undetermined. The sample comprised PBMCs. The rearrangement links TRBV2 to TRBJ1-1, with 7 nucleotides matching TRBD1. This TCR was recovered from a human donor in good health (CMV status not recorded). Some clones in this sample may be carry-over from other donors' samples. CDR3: CASRVTGTAEAFF. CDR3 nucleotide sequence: TGTGCCAGCAGGGTCACCGGGACAGCTGAAGCTTTCTTT.